The next 23 T cell receptor beta chains were all read from a single sample in a study of neurological immune-mediated disorders. Time point reported: longitudinal time-point 3. TCRdb re-analysed the 5' RACE reads in MiXCR, keeping a single row per CDR3 protein. The repertoire holds roughly 100,000 distinct CDR3 sequences, with approximately 11% as singletons. Material for sequencing was PBMCs. These receptors came from a female donor with HTLV-1-associated myelopathy (HAM/TSP).

This clonotype was counted many times. The chain couples TRBV5-1 to TRBJ2-6, with a possible D match to TRBD1 (6 bases). V was trimmed by 0 bases and J by 3 bases, leaving 7 bases between them. Germline CDR1 reads SGHRS; CDR2 reads YFSETQ. The CDR3 is made up of 15 amino acids. The CDR3 DNA reads as TGCGCCAGCAGCTTGGCAGGGGTTGGGGCCAACGTCCTGACTTTC. Protein: CASSLAGVGANVLTF.

This clonotype was picked up many times. This rearrangement joins TRBV15 to TRBJ2-5, with a tentative D call TRBD2 (6 bases). CDR1 is LNHNV and CDR2 is YYDKDF in the germline V gene (reference sequence). V was shortened by 0 bases and J by 5 bases, with 16 bases between the two germline ends. This CDR3 has 16 residues. CDR3 sequence: CATSRDYGLSEETQYF. The CDR3 DNA is TGTGCCACCAGCAGAGACTACGGACTATCGGAGGAGACCCAGTACTTC.

This clonotype appeared many times. The chain recombines TRBV5-1 with TRBJ2-3; 7 bases agree with TRBD2. Trimming took 0 bases from V and 6 from J; bases not matched to a gene: 10. The CDR3 is made up of 16 amino acids. Germline V lookup: CDR1 SGHRS, CDR2 YFSETQ. CDR3 DNA sequence: TGCGCCAGCAGCTTGGCGGGAACCAGCGGGGCGGATACGCAGTATTTT. Protein sequence: CASSLAGTSGADTQYF. Combining the CDR3 with reference TRBV5-1 and TRBJ2-3 gives the whole variable domain KAGVTQTPRYLIKTRGQQVTLSCSPISGHRSVSWYQQTPGQGLQFLFEYFSETQRNKGNFPGRFSGRQFSNSRSEMNVSTLELGDSALYLCASSLAGTSGADTQYFGPGTRLTVL.

This clonotype has at least ten counts. V is TRBV7-9 and J is TRBJ2-7, with 10 bases lining up with TRBD1. Germline trimming cut 2 bases from V and 2 bases from J; bases unmatched to any gene: 9. CDR1 SEHNR and CDR2 FQNEAQ come from the germline V gene (reference sequence). CDR3 length equals 17 residues. The CDR3 DNA follows: TGTGCCAGCAGCTTACCTAGGACAGGGGGTAGAACCTACGAGCAGTACTTC. This codes for CASSLPRTGGRTYEQYF.

This clonotype was observed at least ten times. V usage is TRBV7-2 and J usage is TRBJ2-5; TRBD1 might be the D (5 bases). CDR3 size: 15 residues. Germline lookup yields CDR1 SGHTA and CDR2 FQGNSA. Trimming left V 5 bases short and J 2 bases short, with 15 bases between. The CDR3 coding sequence is TGTGCCAGCAGCCCGAAGGTACAGGTTCAAGAGACCCAGTACTTC. This codes for CASSPKVQVQETQYF. Looking up the rest from reference TRBV7-2 and TRBJ2-5 gives the full variable domain: GAGVSQSPSNKVTEKGKDVELRCDPISGHTALYWYRQSLGQGLEFLIYFQGNSAPDKSGLPSDRFSAERTGGSVSTLTIQRTQQEDSAVYLCASSPKVQVQETQYFGPGTRLLVL.

This clonotype was recorded at least ten times. V gene TRBV12-3 or TRBV12-4 combines with J gene TRBJ2-7; possibly TRBD1 or TRBD2 for D (5 bases each). V shed 6 bases and J shed 2 bases, with 17 bases lying between them. CDR3 length equals 15 residues. This CDR3 reads CASSFIGTDPYEQYF. The CDR3 region has the DNA TGTGCCAGCAGCTTCATCGGGACCGATCCCTACGAGCAGTACTTC.

Worth noting for this clonotype: Compared with germline, one end of the junction differs, possibly owing to a read error. The CDR3: CASSQGGNTGVLFF. The CDR3 nucleotides read TGTGCCAGCAGCCAAGGGGGGAACACCGGGGTGCTGTTTTTT. V is TRBV3-1 and J is TRBJ2-2, with D perhaps assigned TRBD1 or TRBD2 (5 bases each). Germline CDR1 LGHDT, CDR2 YNNKEL (reference sequence). This CDR3 is 14 amino acids long.

This clonotype was seen many times. The chain recombines TRBV7-9 with TRBJ1-1, with D uncertain. In germline, CDR1 is SEHNR, CDR2 FQNEAQ (reference sequence). CDR3 length: 12 residues. V lost 5 bases to trimming and J lost 4 bases, with 8 bases between them. CDR3 protein: CASSVDLTEAFF. In DNA form, the CDR3 reads TGTGCCAGCAGCGTAGACCTCACTGAAGCTTTCTTT.

The chain couples TRBV27 to TRBJ2-5; possible D gene TRBD2, 6 bases. Germline values: CDR1 MNHEY, CDR2 SMNVEV (reference sequence). Trimming pared 5 bases from V and 5 bases from J, leaving 18 bases between. The CDR3 totals 15 residues. CDR3 protein: CASSLRGGRAETQYF. As DNA, the CDR3 is TGTGCCAGCAGTCTCCGTGGAGGGCGGGCGGAGACCCAGTACTTC.

This clonotype appeared many times. V and J are TRBV24-1 and TRBJ2-5; D unresolved. Germline V gene lookup returns CDR1 KGHDR and CDR2 SFDVKD. V was cut by 1 base and J by 1 base, with 12 bases left in between. The CDR3 length is 16 residues. CDR3 bases: TGTGCCACCAGTGATTTTAGCCTCCTCGGCCAAGAGACCCAGTACTTC. Its protein product is CATSDFSLLGQETQYF.

This clonotype was seen many times. The CDR3 nucleotides read TGCAGCGTTGAAGACAGGGGCTCCTACGAGCAGTACTTC. This encodes CSVEDRGSYEQYF. The chain joins TRBV29-1 to TRBJ2-7, with a possible D match to TRBD1 (6 bases). This CDR3 is 13 amino acids long. V was clipped by 0 bases and J by 0 bases, with 6 bases between them. Germline assignment: CDR1 SQVTM and CDR2 ANQGSEA.

This clonotype occurred a few times. The chain couples TRBV4-1 to TRBJ2-7, with 14 bases matching TRBD2. CDR1 is MGHRA, CDR2 YSYEKL, per germline. J gave up 0 bases and V 5 bases, and 12 bases lay outside the gene matches. The CDR3 covers 19 residues. CDR3 bases: TGCGCCAGCAGCGTCAGAACCGGGACTAGCGGGGGCCCCTCCTACGAGCAGTACTTC. Protein product: CASSVRTGTSGGPSYEQYF.

This clonotype was counted at least ten times. The junction and the germline gene differ at one end; a read error may be behind it. CDR3 sequence: CATSRIQDQETQYF. As DNA, the CDR3 is TGTGCTACCAGCAGAATACAGGACCAAGAGACCCAGTACTTC. The chain employs TRBV15 and TRBJ2-5; weak D call: TRBD1 (5 bases). This CDR3 region has 14 residues. Germline CDR1 and CDR2: LNHNV and YYDKDF (reference sequence).

This clonotype was observed at least ten times. The V gene is TRBV10-3, the J gene TRBJ2-1; possibly TRBD1 for D (6 bases). CDR3 size: 18 residues. Germline V lookup: CDR1 ENHRY, CDR2 SYGVKD. The ends were cut back, 2 bases at V and 1 base at J, with 18 bases in the middle. The CDR3 is CAISEHFRDTGSYNEQFF. The CDR3 DNA is TGTGCCATCAGTGAGCATTTCCGGGACACCGGGTCCTACAATGAGCAGTTCTTC.

This clonotype was seen ten or more times. The rearrangement joins TRBV7-8 to TRBJ2-5; D tentatively fits TRBD1 or TRBD2 (5 bases each). V shed 4 bases and J shed 3 bases, with 15 bases lying between them. The germline CDR1 and CDR2 sequences are SGHVS and FQNEAQ. The CDR3 sequence is 15 residues long. CDR3 amino acids: CASSSQGHGKETQYF. CDR3 DNA: TGTGCCAGCAGCTCTCAGGGTCACGGGAAAGAGACCCAGTACTTC. The full variable domain, in which reference TRBV7-8 and TRBJ2-5 provide the parts outside the CDR3, is GAGVSQSPRYKVAKRGQDVALRCDPISGHVSLFWYQQALGQGPEFLTYFQNEAQLDKSGLPSDRFFAERPEGSVSTLKIQRTQQEDSAVYLCASSSQGHGKETQYFGPGTRLLVL.

This clonotype was seen repeatedly, ten times or more. The J gene is TRBJ1-1, the V gene TRBV29-1, with D uncertain. V dropped 8 bases and J dropped 5 bases, with 21 bases sitting between them. The CDR3 has 14 amino acids. CDR1 SQVTM and CDR2 ANQGSEA come from the germline V gene. In DNA, the CDR3 is TGCAGCTTCGTTGCTCTCAGCAAGGGTACTGAAGCTTTCTTT. Protein: CSFVALSKGTEAFF.

In this sample, this clonotype turned up many times. The rearrangement joins TRBV20-1 to TRBJ2-7; D is possibly TRBD1 (5 bases). Per the germline V gene, CDR1 is DFQATT and CDR2 is SNEGSKA (reference sequence). Trimming pared 6 bases from V and 0 bases from J, leaving 24 bases between. This CDR3 has 17 amino acids. CDR3 nucleotide sequence: TGCAGTGCCCTCAAGAGGATTCAGGGTTTGGCCTCCTACGAGCAGTACTTC. Protein product: CSALKRIQGLASYEQYF.

This clonotype showed up many times. The rearrangement links TRBV5-1 to TRBJ1-2, with unresolved D. V lost 0 bases and J lost 1, with 13 bases in between. Germline V gene lookup returns CDR1 SGHRS and CDR2 YFSETQ. The CDR3 runs to 16 residues. The CDR3 region is CASSLVQGQFNYGYTF. CDR3 DNA sequence: TGCGCCAGCAGCTTGGTTCAAGGGCAGTTTAACTATGGCTACACCTTC.

The chain couples TRBV28 to TRBJ2-1, with D unresolved. CDR1 and CDR2 from the germline V gene are MDHEN and SYDVKM. V was cut by 3 bases and J by 7 bases, with 7 bases left in between. The CDR3 consists of 12 residues. The DNA of the CDR3 is TGTGCCAGCAGTTTTCCTTGGAATGAGCAGTTCTTC. The encoded protein is CASSFPWNEQFF.

This clonotype was recorded many times. The rearrangement joins TRBV28 to TRBJ2-7; 8 bases match TRBD1. CDR3 length equals 13 residues. J gave up 5 bases and V 11 bases, and 11 bases lay outside the gene matches. Per germline, CDR1 MDHEN and CDR2 SYDVKM. DNA for the CDR3: TGTGCCTCCTACCGGGACAGGTCCCACGAGCAGTACTTC. Translated, it gives CASYRDRSHEQYF. Based on the CDR3 plus reference TRBV28 and TRBJ2-7, the full variable domain is DVKVTQSSRYLVKRTGEKVFLECVQDMDHENMFWYRQDPGLGLRLIYFSYDVKMKEKGDIPEGYSVSREKKERFSLILESASTNQTSMYLCASYRDRSHEQYFGPGTRLTVT.

The chain recombines TRBV5-1 with TRBJ2-7; D ambiguous. CDR3 size: 12 residues. Germline values: CDR1 SGHRS, CDR2 YFSETQ. V lost 0 bases and J lost 5, with 6 bases in between. The CDR3 nucleotides are TGCGCCAGCAGCTTGGTCGGCAACGAGCAGTACTTC. Translation: CASSLVGNEQYF.

This clonotype came up a few times. This CDR3 reads CASSLPSDEQFF. CDR3 nucleotide sequence: TGCGCCAGCAGCTTACCTAGTGATGAGCAGTTCTTC. The V and J genes are TRBV5-1 and TRBJ2-1; D is undetermined. This CDR3 spans 12 amino acids. The germline V gene has CDR1 SGHRS and CDR2 YFSETQ. Trimming pared 2 bases from V and 8 bases from J, leaving 8 bases between.

This clonotype was recorded many times. The chain recombines TRBV20-1 with TRBJ2-7; 7 bases agree with TRBD1. Germline CDR1 reads DFQATT; CDR2 reads SNEGSKA (reference sequence). The V gene end was trimmed by 4 bases and the J gene end by 2 bases; junction bases not matched to a gene: 8. The length of the CDR3 is 14 residues. CDR3 bases: TGCAGTGCTACGATGGGACAGTCTGCCTACGAGCAGTACTTC. It encodes CSATMGQSAYEQYF.